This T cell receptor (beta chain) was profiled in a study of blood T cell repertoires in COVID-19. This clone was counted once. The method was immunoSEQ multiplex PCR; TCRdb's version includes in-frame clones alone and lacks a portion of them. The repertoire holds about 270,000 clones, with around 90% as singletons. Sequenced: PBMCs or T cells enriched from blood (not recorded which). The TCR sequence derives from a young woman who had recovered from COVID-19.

The CDR3 nucleotides are TGCAGCGCAACGTCGAGACAGGGCCAAGAGACCCAGTACTTC. Translated, it gives CSATSRQGQETQYF. This sequence joins TRBV29-1 and TRBJ2-5; 7 nucleotides match TRBD1. The V gene end was trimmed by 7 bases and the J gene end by 1 base; junction bases not matched to a gene: 9. This CDR3 has 14 amino acids. CDR1 is SQVTM and CDR2 is ANQGSEA in the germline V gene.